This is a list of T cell receptor beta chains from one sample in a study of response to subunit inactivated influenza vaccine. TCRdb analysed the RT-PCR reads with MiXCR anew, one entry per CDR3 protein. The sample has about 580,000 distinct CDR3 sequences, 13% to 15% seen once. This material consisted of PBMCs from blood, taken 11 to 12 days after vaccination. The receptor set was obtained from a man aged 50 to 59 who received an inactivated influenza vaccine. The CDR3 runs from the conserved cysteine through the conserved F or W.

TRBV24-1	TRBJ2-5	CATSDTSPGPEETQYF
TRBV4-2	TRBJ2-1	CASSQDQALGLGSYNEQFF
TRBV24-1	TRBJ2-2	CATTVNENTGELFF
TRBV11-2	TRBJ2-1	CASSLGAGANNEQFF
TRBV5-1	TRBJ2-5	CASSSGHGQETQYF
TRBV28	TRBJ1-5	CASRAHEEHQPQHF
TRBV15	TRBJ2-1	CATSRDQAGGSSYNEQFF
TRBV29-1	TRBJ2-5	CSVVLETQYF
TRBV27	TRBJ1-1	CASSFINANTEAFF
TRBV4-3	TRBJ1-6	CASSQDLGRINSPLHF
TRBV28	TRBJ2-1	CASRGQGITYNEQFF
TRBV15	TRBJ2-5	CATSGRRQETQYF
TRBV11-2	TRBJ2-2	CASSEYRSTGELFF
TRBV4-3	TRBJ1-6	CASSPTRRDYNSPLHF
TRBV12-3/TRBV12-4	TRBJ2-1	CASSFSESQEQFF
TRBV7-3	TRBJ1-1	CASSPASGSNTEAFF
TRBV14	TRBJ2-5	CASSRRWESQETQYF
TRBV19	TRBJ2-7	CASSKGQASYEQYF
TRBV3-1	TRBJ2-2	CASSPGQGSSGELFF
TRBV9	TRBJ2-7	CASSVGAGESREQYF
TRBV7-9	TRBJ2-3	CATRGGQSTDTQYF
TRBV28	TRBJ1-3	CASSDGGVGNTIYF
TRBV12-3/TRBV12-4	TRBJ1-4	CASRVAPDEKLFF
TRBV29-1	TRBJ1-1	CSVVMREAPKAFF
TRBV12-3/TRBV12-4	TRBJ2-1	CASSLFEGKISHEQFF
TRBV7-2	TRBJ1-1	CASSLKLGSTEAFF
TRBV30	TRBJ1-6	CAWSVRGRERNSPLHF
TRBV5-1	TRBJ2-5	CASSLIGGVETQYF
TRBV4-3	TRBJ1-2	CASSHAQAGMVYGYTF
TRBV2	TRBJ2-2	CASSDERFGELFF
TRBV7-9	TRBJ2-3	CASSPNGGTDTQYF
TRBV9	TRBJ1-1	CASSVNVGNTEAFF
TRBV7-2	TRBJ2-5	CASSLATGRPAALDQETQYF
TRBV9	TRBJ2-3	CASSPGVLIGADTQYF
TRBV5-5	TRBJ2-7	CASSWDSYEQYF